Below, 16 T cell receptor beta chains from the same sample are listed, as sequenced in a study of blood T cells in healthy people across ages. A second PCR, run for about 6 to 12 cycles, used a sample-barcoded 5' primer plus a J-beta primer mix. Each CDR3 protein is one row after TCRdb ran MiXCR on the 5' RACE reads. The sample shows around 800,000 distinct CDR3 sequences, 20% to 30% of them seen only once. These same data were also listed under a study on T cells of mothers and their children.

Sequencing was done on a sample of blood. The source is a boy under 18 in good health.

This chain uses TRBV29-1 with TRBJ2-7, with TRBD1 identical over 12 bases. The junction had 7 bases not matched to a gene; V was cut back by 6 bases and J by 7 bases. This CDR3 is built from 13 residues. The germline V gene encodes CDR1 SQVTM and CDR2 ANQGSEA. The CDR3 DNA reads TGCAGCGTCCCGGGACAGGGGGCTCATGAGCAGTACTTC. This codes for CSVPGQGAHEQYF.

The chain joins TRBV5-4 to TRBJ2-1; D gene uncertain. CDR1 and CDR2 from the germline V gene are SGHNT and YYREEE (reference sequence). Trimming cost V 4 bases and J 5 bases, with 10 bases left between them. CDR3 length equals 13 residues. This CDR3 reads CASSLPGHNEQFF. DNA of the CDR3: TGTGCCAGCAGCCTCCCGGGCCACAATGAGCAGTTCTTC.

This clonotype was detected only a few times. The rearrangement links TRBV4-1 to TRBJ2-2; D may be TRBD2 (6 bases). The ends were cut back, 4 bases at V and 5 bases at J, with 11 bases in the middle. The length of the CDR3 is 14 residues. CDR1 and CDR2 from the germline V gene are MGHRA and YSYEKL. The CDR3 here is CASSRDGGTGELFF. The CDR3 DNA is TGCGCCAGCAGCCGAGACGGGGGTACCGGGGAGCTGTTTTTT.

This clonotype came up many times. The V call is TRBV14, the J call TRBJ1-1; D call uncertain. V gave up 0 bases and J gave up 3 bases, with 8 bases separating them. The CDR3 covers 14 residues. Per the germline V gene, CDR1 is SGHDN and CDR2 is FVKESK. CDR3 loop: CASSQDRWDTEAFF. In DNA form, the CDR3 reads TGTGCCAGCAGCCAAGATCGATGGGACACTGAAGCTTTCTTT.

This clonotype was counted a few times. V is TRBV6-1 and J is TRBJ2-1; 11 bases agree with TRBD2. Trimming at V came to 0 bases and at J to 8 bases, leaving 9 bases not matched to a gene. Germline loops: CDR1 MNHNS, CDR2 SASEGT. The CDR3 loop spans 17 amino acids. CDR3 amino acids: CASSEAGLAGGVDEQFF. The DNA of the CDR3 is TGTGCCAGCAGTGAAGCTGGGCTAGCGGGGGGAGTGGATGAGCAGTTCTTC.

This rearrangement joins TRBV6-5 to TRBJ1-1, with 7 bases aligning to TRBD1. The V segment lost 6 bases and the J segment 10 bases; nucleotides outside the gene matches: 14. Germline assignment: CDR1 MNHEY and CDR2 SVGAGI. This CDR3 has 14 residues. CDR3 bases: TGTGCCAGCAGGGGGATTGGGACAGCGACTTCAGCTTTCTTT. Translated: CASRGIGTATSAFF.

This clonotype has more than one count but fewer than ten. This sequence joins TRBV2 and TRBJ2-7; D remains ambiguous. V lost 5 bases and J lost 2, with 10 bases in between. The germline V gene encodes CDR1 SNHLY and CDR2 FYNNEI. This CDR3 region has 13 residues. CDR3 DNA sequence: TGTGCCAGCAGTTTGGCCGAAGCCTACGAGCAGTACTTC. Its protein is CASSLAEAYEQYF.

The CDR3 DNA reads TGCGCCAGCAGCCAAGTGAGGGGACAAGAGACCCAGTACTTC. This encodes CASSQVRGQETQYF. This chain links TRBV4-1 with TRBJ2-5; D possibly uses TRBD1 or TRBD2 (5 bases each). This CDR3 region has 14 residues. The germline gives CDR1 MGHRA, CDR2 YSYEKL. The germline V and J ends were trimmed by 1 base and 2 bases, with 8 bases remaining between them.

The rearrangement joins TRBV7-3 to TRBJ1-1; maybe TRBD1 (6 bases). The CDR3 length is 15 residues. Per germline, CDR1 SGHTA and CDR2 FQGTGA. Trimming removed 5 bases at V and 7 bases at J, with 20 bases between. The CDR3 here is CASSPHAGGRVEAFF. The DNA of the CDR3 is TGTGCCAGCAGCCCCCACGCCGGGGGGCGGGTTGAAGCTTTCTTT.

A word on this clonotype: At one end the junction does not follow the germline gene, possibly because of a read error. The chain's CDR3 is CASSEGPGQGFGLFF. For the CDR3, the DNA is TGTGCTAGCAGTGAAGGACCGGGACAGGGCTTTGGACTGTTTTTT. The chain is built from TRBV6-1 and TRBJ1-4, with 9 bases matching TRBD1. CDR1 and CDR2 (germline): MNHNS, SASEGT. The CDR3 runs 15 residues.

This chain joins TRBV20-1 and TRBJ2-1, with 9 bases identical to TRBD2. Germline V gene data show CDR1 as DFQATT and CDR2 as SNEGSKA (reference sequence). The CDR3 is 15 residues long. V gave up 8 bases and J gave up 7 bases; unmatched junction bases: 15. The CDR3 loop is CSPQAGGRASNEQFF. In nucleotides, the CDR3 is TGCAGTCCCCAGGCGGGCGGGAGGGCTTCGAATGAGCAGTTCTTC.

This clonotype came up a few times. The chain links TRBV15 to TRBJ1-2; the D is unclear. This CDR3 comprises 12 residues. The germline CDR1 and CDR2 sequences are LNHNV and YYDKDF (reference sequence). V was clipped by 0 bases and J by 11 bases, with 10 bases between them. The CDR3 DNA reads as TGTGCCACCAGCAGAGATCATGCACGGTACACCTTC. It specifies CATSRDHARYTF.

CDR3 DNA sequence: TGCGCCAGCAGCTTGGGACCAGCGGGGAGCATTACCGGGGAGCTGTTTTTT. Translation: CASSLGPAGSITGELFF. The chain links TRBV5-1 to TRBJ2-2, with TRBD2 matching over 7 bases. CDR1 and CDR2 (germline): SGHRS, YFSETQ. This CDR3 is 17 amino acids long. Unmatched junction bases numbered 10, after V lost 0 bases and J lost 5 bases.

The rearrangement joins TRBV20-1 to TRBJ2-5, with 8 bases that match TRBD2. Trimming took 6 bases from V and 0 from J; bases not matched to a gene: 6. CDR3 length: 14 amino acids. In germline, CDR1 is DFQATT, CDR2 SNEGSKA (reference sequence). The CDR3 here is CSAPGGPNQETQYF. As DNA, the CDR3 is TGCAGTGCCCCGGGGGGGCCGAACCAAGAGACCCAGTACTTC.

This sequence joins TRBV28 and TRBJ2-5; the D gene could be TRBD1 or TRBD2 (5 bases each). The J call may be incorrect, as the DNA end agrees better with TRBJ2-7. Germline V gene data show CDR1 as MDHEN and CDR2 as SYDVKM. There are 16 residues in the CDR3. The CDR3, as DNA: TGTGCCAGCAGTTTTCCGGGGCGGAATTATCCCTACGAGCAGTACTTC. It yields the protein CASSFPGRNYPYEQYF.

V usage is TRBV29-1 and J usage is TRBJ2-3, with D hard to call. With 4 bases removed from V and 5 bases from J, the gap between germline ends came to 10 bases. CDR3 length: 12 residues. The V gene's germline CDR1 is SQVTM and CDR2 ANQGSEA. The CDR3, as DNA: TGCAGCGTTGTCTCGCCAGGAGATACGCAGTATTTT. This gives the protein CSVVSPGDTQYF.